This T cell receptor (beta chain) was documented in a study of T cell repertoires in ileal Crohn's disease. Study-level information: About half of patients got postoperative therapy: 11 thiopurines, around 20 anti-TNF. Notes on the study in general: Mucosal expansions were suggested to be mainly CD8 T cells. Postoperative endoscopy occurred within one year, median roughly 6.9 months.

Clones were sequenced by immunoSEQ multiplex PCR, and TCRdb holds only the in-frame ones, with some missing. Of about 12,000 clones listed, 80% to 85% were seen once; the top ten hold approximately 10%. In regard to this clone: No antigen is known for it.

The time point was: neoterminal ileum biopsy at postoperative endoscopy, about 6 months after surgery. The V segment lost 4 bases and the J segment 3 bases; nucleotides outside the gene matches: 6. CDR3 length: 15 residues. Germline CDR1 and CDR2: SGHRS and YFSETQ. The sequencing sample was made of ileal tissue. The chain has TRBV5-1 and TRBJ1-2; TRBD1 matches 10 bases. The clonotype comes from an adult with Crohn's disease. The CDR3 DNA sequence: TGCGCCAGCAGCCCCGGGACAGGGGACTACTATGGCTACACCTTC. It encodes CASSPGTGDYYGYTF.